The 8 T cell receptor beta chains presented below share a single source sample, sequenced in a study of neurological immune-mediated disorders. Each CDR3 protein gets one entry after TCRdb re-called the 5' RACE reads with MiXCR. The sample consists of 26,000 or so distinct CDR3 sequences, about 6.9% of them appearing once. Sequencing was carried out using PBMCs. The receptors shown here come from a woman in her forties or fifties in good health.

This clonotype was counted at least ten times. This chain connects TRBV10-2 to TRBJ2-1, with TRBD2 identical over 14 bases. The V gene's germline CDR1 is WSHSY and CDR2 SAAADI. Unmatched junction bases numbered 12, after V lost 7 bases and J lost 7 bases. This CDR3 has 17 residues. The CDR3 protein is CASTMTSGGASRNEQFF. The CDR3, as DNA: TGCGCCAGCACCATGACTAGCGGGGGGGCCTCTCGGAATGAGCAGTTCTTC.

This clonotype was recorded at least ten times. J is TRBJ2-3 and V is TRBV7-6; 8 nucleotides align to TRBD1. The CDR3 covers 15 residues. CDR1 and CDR2 from the germline V gene are SGHVS and FNYEAQ. V was clipped by 1 base and J by 2 bases; unmatched bases: 2. The CDR3 DNA is TGTGCCAGCAGCTTAGGACAGGGGACCACAGATACGCAGTATTTT. The encoded protein is CASSLGQGTTDTQYF. Full variable domain (outside the CDR3, taken from reference TRBV7-6 and TRBJ2-3): GAGVSQSPRYKVTKRGQDVALRCDPISGHVSLYWYRQALGQGPEFLTYFNYEAQQDKSGLPNDRFSAERPEGSISTLTIQRTEQRDSAMYRCASSLGQGTTDTQYFGPGTRLTVL.

This clonotype is deemed medium-sized. The chain links TRBV12-3 or TRBV12-4 to TRBJ2-1; a possible D gene is TRBD1 (5 bases). The CDR3 loop spans 14 amino acids. Trimming cost V 6 bases and J 4 bases, with 13 bases left between them. This CDR3 is CASSVQVQYNEQFF. CDR3 sequence (DNA): TGTGCCAGCAGCGTACAGGTACAATACAATGAGCAGTTCTTC.

This clonotype was observed many times. V usage is TRBV28 and J usage is TRBJ2-5, with 8 bases identical to TRBD2. Germline CDR1 MDHEN, CDR2 SYDVKM. Germline trimming cut 5 bases from V and 4 bases from J; bases unmatched to any gene: 12. There are 16 residues in the CDR3. DNA for the CDR3: TGTGCCAGCAGTCCGACCGGGAGGGGCGGGAGAGAGACCCAGTACTTC. Protein sequence: CASSPTGRGGRETQYF. Supplemented by reference TRBV28 and TRBJ2-5, the full variable domain reads DVKVTQSSRYLVKRTGEKVFLECVQDMDHENMFWYRQDPGLGLRLIYFSYDVKMKEKGDIPEGYSVSREKKERFSLILESASTNQTSMYLCASSPTGRGGRETQYFGPGTRLLVL.

This clonotype was observed many times. The V gene is TRBV29-1, the J gene TRBJ2-7, with unresolved D. Trimming pared 3 bases from V and 6 bases from J, leaving 15 bases between. The CDR3 totals 13 residues. CDR1 and CDR2 (germline): SQVTM, ANQGSEA. As DNA, the CDR3 is TGCAGCGTTGATGTTGGTCTTGGTCCCGAGCAGTACTTC. It translates to CSVDVGLGPEQYF.

At least ten counts were recorded for this clonotype. CDR3 protein: CASSTGPTDTQYF. Here the CDR3 DNA reads TGCGCCAGCAGCACTGGGCCGACAGATACGCAGTATTTT. The chain employs TRBV5-1 and TRBJ2-3; D is unclear. The germline gives CDR1 SGHRS, CDR2 YFSETQ. The CDR3 consists of 13 residues. Trimming stripped 4 bases from V and 3 bases from J, with 9 bases between.

The rearrangement links TRBV20-1 to TRBJ1-5; TRBD1 is a possible D gene (5 bases). Germline V lookup: CDR1 DFQATT, CDR2 SNEGSKA (reference sequence). This CDR3 is built from 16 residues. V was trimmed by 4 bases and J by 7 bases, leaving 23 bases between them. As DNA, the CDR3 is TGCAGTGCTACTACGTGGGGGGGAAGGGGCTACCAGCCCCAGCATTTT. It is translated as CSATTWGGRGYQPQHF.

This clonotype has at least ten counts. The CDR3 reads CSARDSSGSGYEQYF. The CDR3 region has the DNA TGCAGTGCTAGGGATTCTAGCGGGAGTGGGTACGAGCAGTACTTC. This rearrangement joins TRBV20-1 to TRBJ2-7; 10 nucleotides align to TRBD2. Germline CDR1 reads DFQATT; CDR2 reads SNEGSKA (reference sequence). V shed 3 bases and J 4 bases; nucleotides not matched to a gene: 9. The CDR3 runs to 15 residues.